The clone carrying this T cell receptor beta chain appeared a single time. This sample stems from a study of blood T cell repertoires in COVID-19. Background on the study: The origin of the acute and convalescent COVID-19 samples was the United States, Italy and Spain.

Assay: immunoSEQ multiplex PCR; the TCRdb copy retains only in-frame clones and omits some. This sample carries about 240,000 clones, approximately 90% of them seen once, and the ten largest clones take under 5%. With 10 bases clipped from V and 2 bases from J, the junction kept 8 bases outside the gene matches. The CDR3 loop spans 13 amino acids. CDR1 MNHEY and CDR2 SVGAGI come from the germline V gene. The study recruited people aged 18 to 89 years across 20 to 30 US areas. Assignment of participants to cohorts was predicated upon participant-reported clinical history. The V gene is TRBV6-5, the J gene TRBJ2-7; 7 nucleotides line up with TRBD2. This clonotype was obtained from a woman aged 25 to 39 who had recovered from COVID-19. The sequencing sample was made of PBMCs or T cells enriched from blood (not recorded which). The CDR3 spells CATSGTATYEQYF. The CDR3 coding sequence is TGTGCCACAAGCGGGACGGCAACCTACGAGCAGTACTTC.